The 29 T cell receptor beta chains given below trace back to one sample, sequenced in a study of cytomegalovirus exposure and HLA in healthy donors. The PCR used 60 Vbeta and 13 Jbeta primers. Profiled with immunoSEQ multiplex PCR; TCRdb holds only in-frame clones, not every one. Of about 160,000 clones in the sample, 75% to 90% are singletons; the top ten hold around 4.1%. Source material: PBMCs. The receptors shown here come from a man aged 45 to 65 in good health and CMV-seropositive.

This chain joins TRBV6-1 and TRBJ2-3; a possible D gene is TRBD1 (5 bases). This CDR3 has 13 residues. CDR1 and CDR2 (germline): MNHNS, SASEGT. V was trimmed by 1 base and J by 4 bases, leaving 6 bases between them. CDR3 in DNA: TGTGCCAGCAGTGAAGTAGGGGCAGATACGCAGTATTTT. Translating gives CASSEVGADTQYF.

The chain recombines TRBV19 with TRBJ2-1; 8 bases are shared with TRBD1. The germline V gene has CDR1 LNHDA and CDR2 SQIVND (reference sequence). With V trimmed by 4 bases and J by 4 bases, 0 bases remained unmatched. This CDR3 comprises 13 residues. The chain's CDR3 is CASSRTGYNEQFF. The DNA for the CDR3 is TGTGCCAGTAGTAGGACAGGGTACAATGAGCAGTTCTTC.

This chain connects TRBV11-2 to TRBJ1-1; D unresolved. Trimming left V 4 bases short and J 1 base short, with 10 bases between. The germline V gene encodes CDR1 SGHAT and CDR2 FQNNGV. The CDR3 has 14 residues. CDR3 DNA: TGTGCCAGCAGCTCACTATTTTCGAACACTGAAGCTTTCTTT. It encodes CASSSLFSNTEAFF.

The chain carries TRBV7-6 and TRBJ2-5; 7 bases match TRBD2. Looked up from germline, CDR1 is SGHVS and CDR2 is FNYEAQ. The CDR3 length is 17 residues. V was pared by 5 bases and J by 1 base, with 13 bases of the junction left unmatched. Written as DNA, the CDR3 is TGTGCCAGCAGCCTCGCGGAGGGTAGCGGGCCCCAAGAGACCCAGTACTTC. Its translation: CASSLAEGSGPQETQYF.

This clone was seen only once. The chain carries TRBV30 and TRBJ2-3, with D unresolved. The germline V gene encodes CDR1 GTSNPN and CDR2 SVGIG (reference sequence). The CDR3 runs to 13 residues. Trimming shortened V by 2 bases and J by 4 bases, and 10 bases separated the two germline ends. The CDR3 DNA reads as TGTGCCTGGAGTATGGTGTCAGCAGATACGCAGTATTTT. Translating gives CAWSMVSADTQYF. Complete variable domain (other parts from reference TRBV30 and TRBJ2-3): SQTIHQWPATLVQPVGSPLSLECTVEGTSNPNLYWYRQAAGRGLQLLFYSVGIGQISSEVPQNLSASRPQDRQFILSSKKLLLSDSGFYLCAWSMVSADTQYFGPGTRLTVL.

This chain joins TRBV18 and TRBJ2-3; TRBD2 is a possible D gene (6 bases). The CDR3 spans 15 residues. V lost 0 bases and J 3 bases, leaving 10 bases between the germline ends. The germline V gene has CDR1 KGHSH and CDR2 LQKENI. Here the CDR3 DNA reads TGTGCCAGCTCACCACCCCGCGGGGATACAGATACGCAGTATTTT. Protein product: CASSPPRGDTDTQYF.

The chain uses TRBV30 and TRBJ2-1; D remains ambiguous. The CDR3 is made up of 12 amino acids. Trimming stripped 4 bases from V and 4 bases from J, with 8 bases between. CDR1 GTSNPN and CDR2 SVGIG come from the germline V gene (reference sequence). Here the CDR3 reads CAWKRGYNEQFF. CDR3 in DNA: TGTGCCTGGAAGCGTGGATACAATGAGCAGTTCTTC.

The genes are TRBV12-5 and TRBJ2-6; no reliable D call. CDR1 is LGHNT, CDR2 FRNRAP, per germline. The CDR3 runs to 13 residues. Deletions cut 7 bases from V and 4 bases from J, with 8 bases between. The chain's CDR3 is CASAPSGANVLTF. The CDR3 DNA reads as TGTGCTAGTGCCCCATCCGGGGCCAACGTCCTGACTTTC.

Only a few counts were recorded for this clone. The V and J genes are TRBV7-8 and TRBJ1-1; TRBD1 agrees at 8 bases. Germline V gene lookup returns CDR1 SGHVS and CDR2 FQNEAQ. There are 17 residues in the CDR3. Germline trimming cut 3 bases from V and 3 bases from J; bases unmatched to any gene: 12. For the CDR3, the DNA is TGTGCCAGCAGCTTTGCGGCAGGGGGCGTACAGGACACTGAAGCTTTCTTT. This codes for CASSFAAGGVQDTEAFF.

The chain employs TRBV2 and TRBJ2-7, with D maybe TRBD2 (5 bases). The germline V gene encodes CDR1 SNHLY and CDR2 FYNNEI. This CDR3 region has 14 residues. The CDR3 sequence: CASQMGRGTYEQYF. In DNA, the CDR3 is TGTGCATCCCAGATGGGCCGGGGTACCTACGAGCAGTACTTC.

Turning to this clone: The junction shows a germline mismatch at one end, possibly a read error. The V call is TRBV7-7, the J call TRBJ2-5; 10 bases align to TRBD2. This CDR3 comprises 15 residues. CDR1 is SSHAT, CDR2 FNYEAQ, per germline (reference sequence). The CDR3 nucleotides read TGTGCTAGCAGTGGAGGGACTAGCGAATGGGAGACCCAGTACTTC. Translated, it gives CASSGGTSEWETQYF.

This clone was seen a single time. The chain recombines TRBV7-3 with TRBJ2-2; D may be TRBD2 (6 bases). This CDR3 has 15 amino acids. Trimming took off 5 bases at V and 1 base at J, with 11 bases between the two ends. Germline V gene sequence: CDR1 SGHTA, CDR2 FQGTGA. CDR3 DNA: TGTGCCAGCAGCAACAGCGGGCAGAACACCGGGGAGCTGTTTTTT. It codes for CASSNSGQNTGELFF.

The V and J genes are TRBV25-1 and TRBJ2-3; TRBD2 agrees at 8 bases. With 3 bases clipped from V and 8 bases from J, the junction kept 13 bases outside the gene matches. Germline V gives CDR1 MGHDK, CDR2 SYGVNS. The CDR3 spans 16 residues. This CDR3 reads CASSDLKRESRGTQYF. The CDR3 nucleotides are TGTGCCAGCAGTGACTTAAAGCGGGAGAGCCGGGGTACGCAGTATTTT.

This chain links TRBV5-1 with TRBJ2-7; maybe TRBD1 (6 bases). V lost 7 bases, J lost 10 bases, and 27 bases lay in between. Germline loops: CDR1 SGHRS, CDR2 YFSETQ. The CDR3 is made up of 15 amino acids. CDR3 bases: TGCGCCAGCCGGACAGAAGGAGGAGAACTTAAACCTCAGTACTTC. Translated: CASRTEGGELKPQYF.

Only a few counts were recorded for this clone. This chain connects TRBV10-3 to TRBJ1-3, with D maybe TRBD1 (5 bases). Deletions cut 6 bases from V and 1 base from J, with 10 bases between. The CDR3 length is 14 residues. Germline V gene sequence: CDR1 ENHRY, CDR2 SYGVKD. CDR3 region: CAIRGLPSGNTIYF. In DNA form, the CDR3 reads TGTGCCATCAGGGGACTGCCTTCTGGAAACACCATATATTTT.

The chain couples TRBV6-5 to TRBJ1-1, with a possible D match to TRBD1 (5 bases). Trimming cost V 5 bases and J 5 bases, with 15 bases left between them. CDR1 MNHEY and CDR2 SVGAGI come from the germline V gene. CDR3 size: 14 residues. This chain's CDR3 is CASSQDTRRTEAFF. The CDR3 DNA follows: TGTGCCAGCAGTCAGGACACCCGTCGGACTGAAGCTTTCTTT.

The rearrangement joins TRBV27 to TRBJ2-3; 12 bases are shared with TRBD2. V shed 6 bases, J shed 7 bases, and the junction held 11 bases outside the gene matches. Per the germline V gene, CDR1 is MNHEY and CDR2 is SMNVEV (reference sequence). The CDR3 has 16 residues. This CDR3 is CASSPRGLAGGHTQYF. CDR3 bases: TGTGCCAGCAGCCCCAGGGGGCTAGCGGGGGGGCATACGCAGTATTTT.

The CDR3 region has the DNA TGTGCCAGCAGCCCCCCCCGAGTAGGGGTGACGGTTTACGAGCAGTACTTC. It encodes CASSPPRVGVTVYEQYF. This rearrangement joins TRBV7-2 to TRBJ2-7, with D possibly TRBD1 on 5 matching bases. V dropped 5 bases and J dropped 4 bases, with 24 bases sitting between them. The CDR3 length is 17 residues. Germline assignment: CDR1 SGHTA and CDR2 FQGNSA.

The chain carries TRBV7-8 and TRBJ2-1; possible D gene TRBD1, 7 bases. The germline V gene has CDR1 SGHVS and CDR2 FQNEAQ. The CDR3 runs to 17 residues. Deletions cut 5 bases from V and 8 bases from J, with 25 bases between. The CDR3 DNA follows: TGTGCCAGCAGCCTAAGACTAGGACAGGTCGGTCACGATGAGCAGTTCTTC. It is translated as CASSLRLGQVGHDEQFF.

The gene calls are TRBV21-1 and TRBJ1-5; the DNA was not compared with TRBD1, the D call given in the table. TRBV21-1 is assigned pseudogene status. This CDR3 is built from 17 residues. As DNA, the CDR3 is TGTGCCAGCAGCAAACCGGGACAGGGTGAGCGGCGTCAGCCCCAGCATTTT. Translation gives CASSKPGQGERRQPQHF.

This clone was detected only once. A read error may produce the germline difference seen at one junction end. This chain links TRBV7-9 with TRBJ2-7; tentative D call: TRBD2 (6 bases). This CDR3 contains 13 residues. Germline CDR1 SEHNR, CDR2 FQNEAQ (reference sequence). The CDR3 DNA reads TGTTCCAGCTACTCGTGGGGGGTTGACGAGCAGTACTTC. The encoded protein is CSSYSWGVDEQYF.

Here the CDR3 reads CASSPRGGQGETQYF. The CDR3 region has the DNA TGTGCCAGCAGCCCTCGGGGGGGGCAGGGGGAGACCCAGTACTTC. The rearrangement links TRBV7-3 to TRBJ2-5; TRBD2 matches at 8 bases. The CDR3 is 15 residues long. In germline, CDR1 is SGHTA, CDR2 FQGTGA. J gave up 5 bases and V 5 bases, and 10 bases lay outside the gene matches. Full variable domain (rest looked up from reference TRBV7-3 and TRBJ2-5): GAGVSQTPSNKVTEKGKYVELRCDPISGHTALYWYRQSLGQGPEFLIYFQGTGAADDSGLPNDRFFAVRPEGSVSTLKIQRTERGDSAVYLCASSPRGGQGETQYFGPGTRLLVL.

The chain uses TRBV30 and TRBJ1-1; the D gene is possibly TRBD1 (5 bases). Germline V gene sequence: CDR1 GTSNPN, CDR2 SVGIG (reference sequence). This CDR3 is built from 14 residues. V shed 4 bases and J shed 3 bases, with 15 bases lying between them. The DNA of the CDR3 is TGTGCCTGGACGAAGCGGGGGAGTTACACTGAAGCTTTCTTT. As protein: CAWTKRGSYTEAFF.

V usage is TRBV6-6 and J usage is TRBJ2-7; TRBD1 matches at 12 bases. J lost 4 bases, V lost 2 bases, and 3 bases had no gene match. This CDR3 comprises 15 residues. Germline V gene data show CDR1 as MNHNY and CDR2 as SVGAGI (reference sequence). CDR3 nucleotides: TGTGCCAGCAGTTACGAGGGACAGGGGGCTTACGAGCAGTACTTC. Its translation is CASSYEGQGAYEQYF.

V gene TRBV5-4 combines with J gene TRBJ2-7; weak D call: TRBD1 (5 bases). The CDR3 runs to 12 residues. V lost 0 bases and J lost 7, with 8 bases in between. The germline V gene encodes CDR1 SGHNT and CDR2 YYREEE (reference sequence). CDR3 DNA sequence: TGTGCCAGCAGCTTGGAAGGGGAAGAGCAGTACTTC. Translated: CASSLEGEEQYF.

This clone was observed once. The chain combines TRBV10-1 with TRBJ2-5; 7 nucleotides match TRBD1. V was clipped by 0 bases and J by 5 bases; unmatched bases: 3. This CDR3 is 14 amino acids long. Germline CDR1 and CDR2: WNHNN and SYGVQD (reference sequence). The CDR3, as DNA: TGCGCCAGCAGTGAGTCGACAGGGCGGGAGACCCAGTACTTC. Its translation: CASSESTGRETQYF.

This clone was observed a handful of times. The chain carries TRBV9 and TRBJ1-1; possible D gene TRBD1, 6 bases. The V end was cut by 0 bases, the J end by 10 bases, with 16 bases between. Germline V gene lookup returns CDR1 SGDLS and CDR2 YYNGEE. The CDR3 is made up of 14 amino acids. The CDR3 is CASSVEVGGAGAFF. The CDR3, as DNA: TGTGCCAGCAGCGTAGAGGTGGGGGGGGCTGGAGCTTTCTTT.

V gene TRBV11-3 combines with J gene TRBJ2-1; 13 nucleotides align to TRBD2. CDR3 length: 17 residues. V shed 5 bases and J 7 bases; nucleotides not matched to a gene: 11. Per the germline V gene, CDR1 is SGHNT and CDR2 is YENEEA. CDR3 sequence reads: CASSNGLAGAYRNEQFF. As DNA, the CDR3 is TGTGCCAGCAGCAACGGACTAGCGGGAGCGTACAGGAATGAGCAGTTCTTC.

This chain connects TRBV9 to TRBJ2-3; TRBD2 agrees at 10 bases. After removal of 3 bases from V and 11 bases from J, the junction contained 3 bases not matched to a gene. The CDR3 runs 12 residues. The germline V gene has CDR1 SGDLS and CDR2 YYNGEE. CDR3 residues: CASSGLAGEQYF. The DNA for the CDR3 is TGTGCCAGCAGCGGACTAGCGGGCGAGCAGTATTTT. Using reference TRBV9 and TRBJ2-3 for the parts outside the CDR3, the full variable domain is DSGVTQTPKHLITATGQRVTLRCSPRSGDLSVYWYQQSLDQGLQFLIQYYNGEERAKGNILERFSAQQFPDLHSELNLSSLELGDSALYFCASSGLAGEQYFGPGTRLTVL.